These 32 T cell receptor beta chains originate from one sample sequenced in a study of metastatic and nonmetastatic thyroid tumors. TCRdb reassembled clones from the PCR reads with MiXCR. Of some 40,000 clones detected, roughly 19% appear once; the ten largest clones hold about a sixth. None of the patients had undergone any treatment ahead of thyroid surgery. The sample consisted of blood. Every receptor here comes from a female donor with papillary thyroid cancer or a benign thyroid nodule (not recorded which). Some clones in this sample may be carry-over from other donors' samples.

This clone occurred a few times. The chain combines TRBV19 with TRBJ1-2; D remains ambiguous. Trimming left V 8 bases short and J 7 bases short, with 14 bases between. Germline CDR1 LNHDA, CDR2 SQIVND (reference sequence). The CDR3 runs to 12 residues. CDR3 coding DNA: TGTGCCAGTGTCTGGCAGTCTCCTGGCTACACCTTC. Translating it yields CASVWQSPGYTF.

This clone appeared once. The chain uses TRBV20-1 and TRBJ2-1, with 7 nucleotides matching TRBD2. This CDR3 region has 13 residues. Germline loops: CDR1 DFQATT, CDR2 SNEGSKA (reference sequence). The trim removed 6 bases at V and 9 bases at J, leaving 11 bases unmatched. CDR3: CSAQVLRGGEQFF. The CDR3 DNA sequence: TGCAGTGCGCAGGTCCTGCGCGGGGGTGAGCAGTTCTTC.

The rearrangement uses TRBV5-1 and TRBJ1-2; maybe TRBD1 (6 bases). The germline V gene has CDR1 SGHRS and CDR2 YFSETQ. Trimming took 0 bases from V and 7 from J, leaving 22 bases between them. There are 17 residues in the CDR3. CDR3 coding DNA: TGCGCCAGCAGCTTGGCCGGGGGCGGAGCCGACTTCGGTGGCTACACCTTC. Translating gives CASSLAGGGADFGGYTF.

This clone occurred a few times. The chain links TRBV12-3 or TRBV12-4 to TRBJ1-1; D gene uncertain. The CDR3 runs 12 residues. Trimming cost V 2 bases and J 9 bases, with 10 bases left between them. CDR3 bases: TGTGCCAGCAGTTTACTGGCTTCTCAAGCTTTCTTT. Protein product: CASSLLASQAFF.

This clone was counted ten times or more. The V and J genes are TRBV20-1 and TRBJ2-3, with 10 bases fitting TRBD1. The V and J ends lost 4 bases and 6 bases, in that order; junction bases with no gene match: 16. The CDR3 is made up of 17 amino acids. CDR1 and CDR2 (germline): DFQATT, SNEGSKA (reference sequence). The CDR3 protein is CSAIGPGQGSLADTQYF. CDR3 DNA: TGCAGTGCTATAGGCCCGGGACAGGGGAGTTTAGCGGATACGCAGTATTTT.

This chain connects TRBV6-2 or TRBV6-3 to TRBJ2-7; TRBD2 aligns across 7 bases. Unmatched junction bases numbered 8, after V lost 2 bases and J lost 1 base. From germline, CDR1 is MNHEY and CDR2 SVGEGT. CDR3 length: 16 amino acids. CDR3 bases: TGTGCCAGCAGTTACGGGCTAGCGGAACAGTCCTACGAGCAGTACTTC. Protein sequence: CASSYGLAEQSYEQYF.

This clone was observed a few times. The V gene is TRBV29-1, the J gene TRBJ2-1; D may be TRBD2 (5 bases). The V end was cut by 7 bases, the J end by 2 bases, with 15 bases between. The CDR3 length is 14 residues. The V gene's germline CDR1 is SQVTM and CDR2 ANQGSEA. The CDR3 sequence is CSARSGATYNEQFF. The DNA for the CDR3 is TGCAGCGCCCGAAGCGGTGCTACCTACAATGAGCAGTTCTTC.

This clone was picked up many times. The chain employs TRBV28 and TRBJ2-3; no definite D call. The CDR3 runs to 12 residues. V was shortened by 6 bases and J by 6 bases, with 10 bases between the two germline ends. Germline V gives CDR1 MDHEN, CDR2 SYDVKM. This CDR3 is CASRHDGDTQYF. In DNA, the CDR3 is TGTGCCAGCAGACATGATGGGGATACGCAGTATTTT.

Details on this clone: The CDR3 end shows no conserved phenylalanine or tryptophan, and so a read error is likely. The chain uses TRBV27 and TRBJ1-1; 12 bases are a match to TRBD1. V lost 6 bases, J lost 8 bases, and 7 bases stayed unmatched. This CDR3 has 14 amino acids. Germline CDR1 reads MNHEY; CDR2 reads SMNVEV (reference sequence). CDR3 region: CASSPGQGATEAFS. The CDR3 nucleotides read TGTGCCAGCAGCCCGGGACAGGGGGCCACCGAAGCTTTCTCT.

By frequency in the sample, this clone is medium-sized. DNA of the CDR3: TGTGCCAGCAGTTTAACGGAACAGGGCTATGGCTACACCTTC. It is translated as CASSLTEQGYGYTF. The rearrangement joins TRBV28 to TRBJ1-2; possibly TRBD1 for D (6 bases). The germline V and J ends were trimmed by 2 bases and 4 bases, with 11 bases remaining between them. The V gene's germline CDR1 is MDHEN and CDR2 SYDVKM. The CDR3 has 14 residues.

This clone occurred many times. The chain uses TRBV9 and TRBJ2-1; D may be TRBD2 (6 bases). Germline V gene lookup returns CDR1 SGDLS and CDR2 YYNGEE. V dropped 0 bases and J dropped 4 bases, with 11 bases sitting between them. This CDR3 is 15 amino acids long. CDR3 sequence: CASSVDGGAYNEQFF. DNA for the CDR3: TGTGCCAGCAGCGTAGACGGCGGGGCATACAATGAGCAGTTCTTC. Filled out from reference TRBV9 and TRBJ2-1, the complete variable domain reads DSGVTQTPKHLITATGQRVTLRCSPRSGDLSVYWYQQSLDQGLQFLIQYYNGEERAKGNILERFSAQQFPDLHSELNLSSLELGDSALYFCASSVDGGAYNEQFFGPGTRLTVL.

Points on this clone: A clone one base away is much larger, so this may be a read error. The chain has TRBV5-4 and TRBJ1-6, with D possibly matching TRBD1 (6 bases). V dropped 1 base and J dropped 9 bases, with 11 bases sitting between them. The CDR3 contains 14 residues. Per germline, CDR1 SGHNT and CDR2 YYREEE (reference sequence). The CDR3 DNA sequence: TGTGCCAGCAGCTTGTGGGGGCCATGTTCACCCCTCCACTTT. This translates into CASSLWGPCSPLHF.

The chain has TRBV4-3 and TRBJ2-5, with a tentative D call TRBD2 (6 bases). Trimming removed 1 base at V and 5 bases at J, with 14 bases between. The germline V gene has CDR1 LGHNA and CDR2 YSLEER. This CDR3 has 15 residues. CDR3 residues: CASSQGATGEETQYF. DNA for the CDR3: TGCGCCAGCAGCCAAGGCGCAACGGGAGAGGAGACCCAGTACTTC.

In this sample, this clone turned up many times. V is TRBV9 and J is TRBJ2-5, with 7 bases aligning to TRBD2. V trimming: 6 bases; J trimming: 2 bases; junction bases outside the gene matches: 10. Germline V gene sequence: CDR1 SGDLS, CDR2 YYNGEE. The CDR3 contains 15 residues. The CDR3 nucleotides read TGTGCCAGCACCCCCCGGGACTACCTTCAAGAGACCCAGTACTTC. Protein product: CASTPRDYLQETQYF.

This clone was picked up a small number of times. At the DNA level, this CDR3 is encoded by other sequences in the same sample as well. The genes are TRBV10-3 and TRBJ2-7; D perhaps matches TRBD1 (5 bases). Looked up from germline, CDR1 is ENHRY and CDR2 is SYGVKD. The length of the CDR3 is 14 residues. V shed 4 bases and J shed 7 bases, with 17 bases lying between them. The CDR3 protein is CAISAGQGTGEQYF. DNA of the CDR3: TGTGCCATCAGTGCAGGGCAGGGCACGGGTGAGCAGTACTTC.

For this clone: An end of the junction does not agree with germline; a read error may underlie this. V is TRBV12-3 or TRBV12-4 and J is TRBJ2-7; 7 bases are a match to TRBD1. This CDR3 is 13 amino acids long. CDR3 bases: TGTGCCATCAGTGAGGGACAGTGGGACGAGCAGTACTTC. This translates into CAISEGQWDEQYF.

This clone was seen repeatedly, ten times or more. The chain couples TRBV27 to TRBJ2-7, with a weak D call TRBD2 (6 bases). In germline, CDR1 is MNHEY, CDR2 SMNVEV (reference sequence). Trimming left V 4 bases short and J 5 bases short, with 12 bases between. There are 13 residues in the CDR3. CDR3 protein: CASSYGSLNEQYF. The CDR3 bases are TGTGCCAGCAGTTACGGGAGTCTAAACGAGCAGTACTTC.

This clone showed up many times. The CDR3 bases are TGTGCCAGCAGATGGGTGGGGGATCCCTACAATGAGCAGTTCTTC. Its protein product is CASRWVGDPYNEQFF. The chain employs TRBV5-6 and TRBJ2-1; D may be TRBD1 or TRBD2 (5 bases each). The CDR3 loop spans 15 amino acids. Trimming took off 5 bases at V and 2 bases at J, with 14 bases between the two ends. Germline V CDR1 and CDR2: SGHDT, YYEEEE.

The chain has TRBV5-1 and TRBJ2-7, with D unresolved. V was shortened by 2 bases and J by 4 bases, with 10 bases between the two germline ends. Germline V gene sequence: CDR1 SGHRS, CDR2 YFSETQ. The CDR3 contains 13 residues. The CDR3 spells CASSFLVGYEQYF. The CDR3, as DNA: TGCGCCAGCAGCTTTCTGGTTGGGTACGAGCAGTACTTC.

The CDR3 region has the DNA TGTGCCAGTAGTGCGTCCTCCGAATGGCAGCCCCAGCATTTT. Its translation: CASSASSEWQPQHF. V and J are TRBV19 and TRBJ1-5; D not resolved. CDR3 length: 14 amino acids. Germline values: CDR1 LNHDA, CDR2 SQIVND (reference sequence). Trimming took 5 bases from V and 7 from J, leaving 15 bases between them.

Comments on this clone: One junction end does not reproduce the germline sequence, and a read error may be involved. The chain recombines TRBV7-2 with TRBJ2-1; TRBD2 is a possible D gene (6 bases). The CDR3 is 13 residues long. Germline V lookup: CDR1 SGHTA, CDR2 FQGNSA. The CDR3 here is CVSSFGSYNEQFF. The CDR3, as DNA: TGTGTCAGCAGCTTCGGGAGTTACAATGAGCAGTTCTTC.

This clone was picked up many times. V and J are TRBV7-8 and TRBJ2-1; 9 positions match TRBD2. The J segment lost 8 bases and the V segment lost 5 bases, leaving 16 bases of the junction unmatched. Germline V gene sequence: CDR1 SGHVS, CDR2 FQNEAQ. The CDR3 consists of 17 residues. CDR3: CASSPRYAGGPIDEQFF. In DNA, the CDR3 is TGTGCCAGCAGCCCACGGTATGCGGGAGGGCCTATAGATGAGCAGTTCTTC.

This clone was observed many times. The genes are TRBV7-6 and TRBJ2-7; D may be TRBD2 (5 bases). Germline V gene sequence: CDR1 SGHVS, CDR2 FNYEAQ. The V end was cut by 5 bases, the J end by 7 bases, with 9 bases between. The CDR3 runs 11 residues. In DNA, the CDR3 is TGTGCCAGCAGCCGGGGTGAAGAGCAGTACTTC. It encodes CASSRGEEQYF.

This clone was counted many times. The chain has TRBV4-2 and TRBJ2-1; 8 positions match TRBD2. In germline, CDR1 is LGHNA, CDR2 YNFKEQ. The CDR3 runs to 16 residues. After removal of 5 bases from V and 8 bases from J, the junction contained 14 bases not matched to a gene. In DNA form, the CDR3 reads TGTGCCAGCAGCTCTAGCGCAGGGACTAGGGACGATGAGCAGTTCTTC. Translation: CASSSSAGTRDDEQFF.

The table lists this clone with many counts. The chain recombines TRBV29-1 with TRBJ2-7; D is possibly TRBD1 or TRBD2 (5 bases each). Germline V gives CDR1 SQVTM, CDR2 ANQGSEA. The CDR3 length is 15 residues. Trimming took 1 base from V and 2 from J, leaving 15 bases between them. The DNA of the CDR3 is TGCAGCGTTGAAGTGGTGACAAGGGGAGCCTACGAGCAGTACTTC. This encodes CSVEVVTRGAYEQYF.

Worth noting for this clone: The missing conserved phenylalanine or tryptophan at the end of this CDR3 makes a read error likely. The chain uses TRBV20-1 and TRBJ2-1, with D possibly being TRBD2 (6 bases). This CDR3 comprises 16 residues. The V gene lost 3 bases and the J gene lost 3 bases, with 18 bases spanning the gap. Germline CDR1 DFQATT, CDR2 SNEGSKA (reference sequence). The CDR3 region is CSASELAGDHYNEQFI. The CDR3 DNA reads TGCAGTGCTAGCGAACTAGCTGGAGACCACTACAATGAGCAGTTCATC.

This clone turned up a few times. The V and J genes are TRBV28 and TRBJ2-5, with 7 bases lining up with TRBD1. The CDR3 totals 15 residues. CDR1 is MDHEN, CDR2 SYDVKM, per germline. V dropped 6 bases and J dropped 0; count of bases not matched to a gene: 7. CDR3 protein: CASRKNRGHQETQYF. DNA of the CDR3: TGTGCCAGCAGGAAAAACAGGGGACACCAAGAGACCCAGTACTTC.

This chain connects TRBV6-1 to TRBJ2-1; the match to TRBD2 covers 10 bases. CDR1 MNHNS and CDR2 SASEGT come from the germline V gene. V shed 8 bases and J 7 bases; nucleotides not matched to a gene: 8. This CDR3 spans 14 amino acids. The CDR3 DNA sequence: TGTGCCAGCTTCTCGGCTAGCGGGAGTAATGAGCAGTTCTTC. Encoded protein: CASFSASGSNEQFF.

The chain has TRBV13 and TRBJ2-1, with 12 bases that match TRBD2. Trimming at V came to 5 bases and at J to 5 bases, leaving 7 bases not matched to a gene. The CDR3 runs 16 residues. Germline loops: CDR1 PRHDT, CDR2 FYEKMQ (reference sequence). The DNA for the CDR3 is TGTGCCAGCAGCCCCTGGACTAGCGGGACGAACAATGAGCAGTTCTTC. This codes for CASSPWTSGTNNEQFF.

The table lists this clone with many counts. The chain joins TRBV20-1 to TRBJ1-6; D is perhaps TRBD1 (5 bases). Trimming removed 1 base from V and 7 bases from J, with 14 bases in between. CDR3 size: 15 residues. CDR1 and CDR2 from the germline V gene are DFQATT and SNEGSKA (reference sequence). The CDR3 DNA reads as TGCAGTGCTAGAGCACCGGGACCATCGAATTCACCCCTCCACTTT. Amino acid sequence: CSARAPGPSNSPLHF.

Concerning this clone itself: One end of the junction is discordant with germline, which a read error may explain. This CDR3 is also generated by other DNA sequences in the sample. The chain is built from TRBV20-1 and TRBJ2-6, with 8 positions matching TRBD2. The CDR3 totals 17 residues. Germline CDR1 and CDR2: DFQATT and SNEGSKA (reference sequence). CDR3 nucleotide sequence: TGTAGTGCTTTGAGGGGGAGCGGGAGTTCTGGCGCCAACGTCCTGACTTTC. Its translation: CSALRGSGSSGANVLTF.

This clone was detected many times. V gene TRBV18 combines with J gene TRBJ1-1, with D perhaps TRBD1 (6 bases). The length of the CDR3 is 15 residues. Germline V gene data show CDR1 as KGHSH and CDR2 as LQKENI. Deletions cut 6 bases from V and 5 bases from J, with 19 bases between. The CDR3 protein is CASSPEFRGRTEAFF. The CDR3 coding sequence is TGTGCCAGCTCGCCCGAATTTCGGGGGCGGACTGAAGCTTTCTTT.